These 13 T cell receptor beta chains came from one sample sequenced in a study of cytomegalovirus exposure and HLA in healthy donors. With 60 Vbeta and 13 Jbeta primers, the PCR was carried out. The table came from immunoSEQ multiplex PCR; TCRdb's copy has only in-frame clones and leaves some out. The data show 85,000 to 130,000 clones, 75% to 85% seen once. Input material: PBMCs. The receptors were sampled from a woman aged 18-29 years in good health and CMV-seronegative.

The rearrangement links TRBV19 to TRBJ1-4, with 9 positions matching TRBD1. Trimming took 5 bases from V and 5 from J; bases not matched to a gene: 6. Germline V gene data show CDR1 as LNHDA and CDR2 as SQIVND (reference sequence). The CDR3 is made up of 15 amino acids. CDR3 sequence reads: CASSARDRDNEKLFF. In DNA form, the CDR3 reads TGTGCCAGTAGTGCCCGGGACAGGGACAATGAAAAACTGTTTTTT.

This chain uses TRBV19 with TRBJ2-7; the match to TRBD1 covers 7 bases. J gave up 3 bases and V 6 bases, and 5 bases lay outside the gene matches. Germline V gene sequence: CDR1 LNHDA, CDR2 SQIVND (reference sequence). This CDR3 is built from 13 residues. CDR3 loop: CASRPDRRYEQYF. CDR3 coding DNA: TGTGCCAGTAGGCCGGACAGGCGCTACGAGCAGTACTTC.

V usage is TRBV7-2 and J usage is TRBJ2-7; tentatively, D is TRBD1 (5 bases). The CDR3 is 17 amino acids. The germline V gene encodes CDR1 SGHTA and CDR2 FQGNSA. Trimming removed 5 bases from V and 3 bases from J, with 23 bases in between. This chain's CDR3 is CASSVFPQVWGNYEQYF. DNA for the CDR3: TGTGCCAGCAGCGTTTTTCCACAGGTCTGGGGAAACTACGAGCAGTACTTC.

The chain has TRBV4-3 and TRBJ2-5; 9 bases are shared with TRBD2. CDR3 length: 17 residues. V was clipped by 1 base and J by 3 bases; unmatched bases: 9. From germline, CDR1 is LGHNA and CDR2 YSLEER. The CDR3 sequence is CASSQVVAGVTEETQYF. CDR3 bases: TGCGCCAGCAGCCAAGTTGTAGCGGGGGTTACCGAAGAGACCCAGTACTTC.

The chain links TRBV6-4 to TRBJ2-1, with D possibly being TRBD1 (6 bases). The CDR3 has 13 amino acids. Germline assignment: CDR1 MRHNA and CDR2 SNTAGT. V lost 4 bases and J 6 bases, leaving 10 bases between the germline ends. The DNA for the CDR3 is TGTGCCAGCAGTGTCTCAGGGGTCAATGAGCAGTTCTTC. Amino acid sequence: CASSVSGVNEQFF.

The CDR3 bases are TGTGCCAGCAGCTCGGTTGGGGGGAAGATTGGCGAGCAGTACTTC. This gives the protein CASSSVGGKIGEQYF. The chain is built from TRBV5-4 and TRBJ2-7, with D possibly being TRBD2 (6 bases). CDR3 size: 15 residues. V was trimmed by 3 bases and J by 6 bases, leaving 19 bases between them. Looked up from germline, CDR1 is SGHNT and CDR2 is YYREEE (reference sequence).

This clone was seen a few times. This chain connects TRBV4-2 to TRBJ2-2; 10 nucleotides align to TRBD2. The germline CDR1 and CDR2 sequences are LGHNA and YNFKEQ. The length of the CDR3 is 16 residues. V trimming: 0 bases; J trimming: 3 bases; junction bases outside the gene matches: 1. CDR3 bases: TGTGCCAGCAGCCAAGAGACTAGCGGGCACACCGGGGAGCTGTTTTTT. Its protein is CASSQETSGHTGELFF.

This chain connects TRBV19 to TRBJ2-3; TRBD2 is a possible D gene (5 bases). CDR1 and CDR2 from the germline V gene are LNHDA and SQIVND (reference sequence). CDR3 length: 18 amino acids. With 3 bases removed from V and 1 base from J, the gap between germline ends came to 20 bases. CDR3: CASSINWEPSYRTDTQYF. CDR3 bases: TGTGCCAGTAGTATTAACTGGGAGCCTAGCTATCGCACAGATACGCAGTATTTT.

V usage is TRBV5-6 and J usage is TRBJ2-1; TRBD1 agrees at 12 bases. The V segment lost 1 base and the J segment 7 bases; nucleotides outside the gene matches: 6. The V gene's germline CDR1 is SGHDT and CDR2 YYEEEE. The CDR3 loop spans 16 amino acids. CDR3 in amino acids: CASSLYGDRGLNEQFF. Here the CDR3 DNA reads TGTGCCAGCAGCTTGTATGGGGACAGGGGGCTAAATGAGCAGTTCTTC.

This clone was observed a few times. The V call is TRBV2, the J call TRBJ2-2, with 7 bases lining up with TRBD2. This CDR3 is built from 13 residues. The germline gives CDR1 SNHLY, CDR2 FYNNEI. The junction had 4 bases not matched to a gene; V was cut back by 6 bases and J by 6 bases. CDR3 sequence reads: CASSGTISGELFF. In DNA form, the CDR3 reads TGTGCCAGCAGCGGGACTATTTCCGGGGAGCTGTTTTTT.

Note on this clone: Other DNA variants within this sample encode the same CDR3. The chain links TRBV10-3 to TRBJ2-7; 9 positions match TRBD2. Germline values: CDR1 ENHRY, CDR2 SYGVKD. CDR3 size: 15 residues. V trimming: 2 bases; J trimming: 3 bases; junction bases outside the gene matches: 5. The CDR3 loop is CAISEAGGRYYEQYF. CDR3 in DNA: TGTGCCATCAGTGAGGCGGGGGGGCGCTACTACGAGCAGTACTTC.

The chain employs TRBV10-1 and TRBJ2-7, with a possible D match to TRBD2 (5 bases). This CDR3 is built from 13 residues. V was clipped by 0 bases and J by 6 bases, with 9 bases between them. Germline V gene sequence: CDR1 WNHNN, CDR2 SYGVQD (reference sequence). The CDR3 reads CASSESSGCEQYF. The CDR3 DNA reads TGCGCCAGCAGTGAGTCGAGCGGATGCGAGCAGTACTTC.

The J gene is TRBJ2-1, the V gene TRBV7-9; D is ambiguous. The CDR3 is made up of 14 amino acids. V gave up 5 bases and J gave up 0 bases, with 8 bases separating them. Germline assignment: CDR1 SEHNR and CDR2 FQNEAQ (reference sequence). CDR3 nucleotides: TGTGCCAGCAGCCCGCTAAACTCCTACAATGAGCAGTTCTTC. Protein sequence: CASSPLNSYNEQFF.